This T cell receptor beta chain was sequenced for a study of response to subunit inactivated influenza vaccine. Overall study results and limits: Every seasonal influenza vaccination brings in few new T cells, the authors suggested.

Ten or more counts support this clonotype. Its matching antigen is unknown. TCRdb re-called the RT-PCR reads through MiXCR, storing one row per CDR3 protein. This sample has more than 700,000 distinct CDR3 sequences, with 20% to 25% found just once. Germline V gene lookup returns CDR1 MNHEY and CDR2 SMNVEV (reference sequence). The V end was cut by 3 bases, the J end by 7 bases, with 17 bases between. This CDR3 region has 15 residues. The rearrangement joins TRBV27 to TRBJ2-3, with D tentatively TRBD2 (5 bases). The receptor's source is a man aged 50-60 years who received an inactivated influenza vaccine. The material sequenced was PBMCs from blood, taken more than 4 days after vaccination. Written as DNA, the CDR3 is TGTGCCAGCAGTTTCCGCCTAGGAGGTTCCTATACGCAGTATTTT. Protein sequence: CASSFRLGGSYTQYF.